This T cell receptor (beta chain) was captured in a study of blood T cell repertoires in COVID-19 (dated by TCRdb to 2019 to 2021). About the study as a whole: Samples from collaborators originated in the United States, Italy and Spain and spanned both the acute and convalescent phases of COVID-19. The prospective study material was composed of cDNA or gDNA derived from T cells, B-cell-depleted T cells, or PBMCs. Deeply sampled blood TCRbeta repertoires from subjects exposed to, actively infected with, or recovered from COVID-19 were included in the dataset. A freely available public database, intended as a resource for researchers studying the immune response to SARS-CoV-2, is where the repertoires were released. Samples came from the ongoing ImmuneRACE study (first 160 participants) plus 1,254 subjects from 6 global collaborators. Nearly every sample came with metadata listing a de-identified subject ID, COVID-19 status, age in years and sex. Where available, HLA class I and class II types were obtained from metadata supplied by the sample provider rather than from assay-based typing. Study-level results and caveats: The quantity of clinical and demographic metadata differed by source and by participant and was supplied without curation.

TCRbeta CDR3 regions were amplified from genomic DNA by means of the immunoSEQ Assay, a bias-controlled multiplex PCR. The paper's data handling went like this. The number of nucleated cells in each sample was estimated from the amplification of reference gene primers within the assay. To quantify the absolute abundance of each unique TCRbeta CDR3 rearrangement, sequence reads were collapsed and filtered. For each sample, productive Simpson clonality was calculated by taking the square root of Simpson's diversity index across productive rearrangements. TCRdb obtained this table from immuneACCESS and retained in-frame rearrangements with V and J assigned. These tables miss some clones; where compared with another copy, unresolved V genes account for less than half of the shortfall, and the remainder is unexplained. The V and J calls and clone size come from that table; D and trimming were worked out from the DNA. The sample data list approximately 100,000 clones, and over 75% of these were observed just once. The top ten clonotypes cover about an eighth of the sample.

Comments on this clone: Its antigen target is currently unknown. The input lacks base qualities; no much larger clone sits a single base away.

Including the terminal cysteine and phenylalanine, the CDR3 comprises 16 residues. Of the read, only the CDR3 DNA is kept; its 48 bases are in frame from base 1. V is cut back by 7 bases and J by 6 bases, with 16 bases in the junction unmatched. From a lookup of the germline V gene (reference sequence), CDR1 and CDR2 are SGHAT and FQDESV. The collaborating institutions used their own protocols to collect whole blood in K2EDTA tubes. For TCRbeta analysis, collaborators shipped samples as frozen whole blood, isolated PBMCs, or DNA extracted from either of those sample types. The sequenced material came from peripheral blood. The rearranged segments are TRBV11-1 and TRBJ1-2, and 8 junctional nucleotides match TRBD1. This receptor was identified in a human donor in a cohort sampled during active COVID-19. Here is the DNA: TGTGCCAGCACCCCAAGCCCTCGGACAGGGAGCCATGGCTACACCTTC. Its protein reads: CASTPSPRTGSHGYTF.